A selection of T cell receptor beta chains follows, all from one sample in a study of blood T cell repertoires in COVID-19. Some clones are missing from TCRdb's copy, which holds only in-frame ones; the method was immunoSEQ multiplex PCR. The data contain 35,000 to 45,000 clones, 86% of them singletons. Sequencing was carried out using peripheral blood. Source of these receptors: a man aged 35 to 55 with active COVID-19. CDR3s include the opening cysteine and the closing phenylalanine or tryptophan. The order of the fields is clone size, D gene, J gene, V gene, CDR3 protein, CDR3 DNA. A D gene is named only where the DNA matches it firmly. A row's size may be missing; if present it is once, few, many or a size class.

few | NA | TRBJ1-2 | TRBV6-1 | CASSEGGRGGYTF | TGTGCCAGCAGTGAAGGAGGTCGGGGGGGCTACACCTTC
NA | TRBD1 | TRBJ2-4 | TRBV6-5 | CASRVDRAKNIQYF | TGTGCCAGCAGAGTCGACAGGGCTAAAAACATTCAGTACTTC
NA | NA | TRBJ2-3 | TRBV28 | CASSRGTDTQYF | TGTGCCAGCAGCCGGGGCACAGATACGCAGTATTTT
NA | NA | TRBJ1-6 | TRBV5-1 | CASSLGRNNSPLHF | TGCGCCAGCAGCTTGGGCAGAAATAATTCACCCCTCCACTTT
NA | NA | TRBJ1-1 | TRBV18 | CASSGGFLNTEAFF | TGTGCCAGCTCCGGCGGGTTTTTGAACACTGAAGCTTTCTTT
NA | NA | TRBJ2-2 | TRBV28 | CASSLGGAVNTGELFF | TGTGCCAGCAGTTTGGGGGGAGCGGTGAACACCGGGGAGCTGTTTTTT
NA | TRBD1 | TRBJ1-4 | TRBV6-5 | CASRPTGSGEKLFF | TGTGCCAGCAGACCGACAGGGTCGGGTGAAAAACTGTTTTTT
NA | NA | TRBJ1-1 | TRBV9 | CASSRVNTEAFF | TGTGCCAGCTCCAGGGTGAACACTGAAGCTTTCTTT
NA | TRBD1 | TRBJ1-2 | TRBV3-1/TRBV3-2 | CASSQGGQGAGGYTF | TGTGCCAGCAGCCAAGGGGGCCAGGGGGCTGGGGGCTACACCTTC
NA | NA | TRBJ2-7 | TRBV21-1 | CASSKAGGTSEFQSSYEQYF | TGTGCCAGCAGCAAAGCGGGGGGGACTAGCGAATTCCAAAGCTCCTACGAGCAGTACTTC
NA | TRBD2 | TRBJ2-2 | TRBV5-6 | CASSLELAGYTGELFF | TGTGCCAGCAGCTTGGAACTAGCGGGTTACACCGGGGAGCTGTTTTTT
NA | NA | TRBJ2-7 | TRBV5-1 | CASSLDPGQPAYEQYF | TGCGCCAGCAGCCTGGACCCTGGACAACCAGCCTACGAGCAGTACTTC
NA | NA | TRBJ2-7 | TRBV5-6 | CASRLGGSAYEQYF | TGTGCCAGCCGGCTCGGAGGAAGCGCCTACGAGCAGTACTTC
NA | NA | TRBJ2-2 | TRBV20-1 | CSASLSLNTGELFF | TGCAGTGCTAGTTTAAGCCTGAACACCGGGGAGCTGTTTTTT
NA | TRBD1 | TRBJ1-2 | TRBV4-2 | CASSHTRQGAFDGYTF | TGTGCCAGCAGCCACACACGCCAGGGGGCGTTTGATGGCTACACCTTC
NA | NA | TRBJ2-1 | TRBV7-9 | CASSPPGSVTATYNEQFF | TGTGCCAGCAGCCCCCCAGGTTCTGTGACGGCCACCTACAATGAGCAGTTCTTC
NA | NA | TRBJ1-3 | TRBV5-1 | CASSLVGGRENTIYF | TGCGCCAGCAGCTTGGTCGGGGGAAGAGAAAACACCATATATTTT
NA | NA | TRBJ2-1 | TRBV24-1 | CATSDPGTRSYNEQFF | TGTGCCACCAGTGACCCCGGGACTCGCTCCTACAATGAGCAGTTCTTC
NA | NA | TRBJ1-1 | TRBV6-4 | CASSESMNTEAFF | TGTGCCAGCAGTGAAAGCATGAACACTGAAGCTTTCTTT
once | NA | TRBJ1-1 | TRBV5-4 | CASSLRDTEAFF | TGTGCCAGCAGCCTCCGGGACACTGAAGCTTTCTTT
NA | NA | TRBJ2-3 | TRBV5-1 | CASSLSGTDTQYF | TGCGCCAGCAGCCTCTCCGGCACAGATACGCAGTATTTT
NA | NA | TRBJ1-2 | TRBV29-1 | CSAEMWSPRSYGYTF | TGCAGCGCCGAGATGTGGAGCCCGAGAAGCTATGGCTACACCTTC
NA | NA | TRBJ2-2 | TRBV30 | CAWSVKPWPGELFF | TGTGCCTGGAGTGTAAAACCTTGGCCCGGGGAGCTGTTTTTT
NA | NA | TRBJ1-5 | TRBV21-1 | CASSKAQAWQGRNQPQHF | TGTGCCAGCAGCAAAGCGCAGGCCTGGCAGGGTCGGAATCAGCCCCAGCATTTT
NA | TRBD2 | TRBJ2-5 | TRBV27 | CASPREAGGEETQYF | TGTGCCAGCCCCCGCGAAGCGGGAGGGGAAGAGACCCAGTACTTC
NA | TRBD1 | TRBJ2-7 | TRBV23-1 | CASSQAYGTGGTSSYEQYF | TGCGCCAGCAGTCAGGCGTACGGGACAGGGGGTACCTCCTCCTACGAGCAGTACTTC
NA | NA | TRBJ2-2 | TRBV10-1 | CASRAGITGELFF | TGCGCCAGCAGGGCGGGAATCACCGGGGAGCTGTTTTTT
NA | NA | TRBJ2-1 | TRBV7-3 | CASSLVGGRDNEQFF | TGTGCCAGCAGCTTAGTAGGGGGAAGGGACAATGAGCAGTTCTTC
NA | TRBD2 | TRBJ2-7 | TRBV7-8 | CASSTGLAGWASYEQYF | TGTGCCAGCAGCACGGGACTAGCGGGTTGGGCCTCCTACGAGCAGTACTTC
NA | NA | TRBJ2-3 | TRBV6-5 | CASDYNTDTQYF | TGTGCCAGCGACTACAACACAGATACGCAGTATTTT
NA | NA | TRBJ2-7 | TRBV5-6 | CASSSQPGLYDF | TGTGCCAGCAGCTCACAACCGGGACTCTATGACTTC
NA | NA | TRBJ2-1 | TRBV9 | CASSVPNHNEQFF | TGTGCCAGCAGCGTCCCTAATCACAATGAGCAGTTCTTC
NA | TRBD2 | TRBJ2-3 | TRBV5-4 | CASSPTSGSTDTQYF | TGTGCCAGCAGCCCGACTAGCGGGAGCACAGATACGCAGTATTTT
NA | NA | TRBJ1-2 | TRBV28 | CASSTGWGRGYTF | TGTGCCAGCAGCACCGGTTGGGGCCGAGGCTACACCTTC
NA | TRBD1 | TRBJ2-1 | TRBV10-3 | CAIRPAGTGGNNEQFF | TGTGCCATCAGGCCGGCCGGGACAGGGGGGAACAATGAGCAGTTCTTC
NA | TRBD1 | TRBJ1-4 | TRBV19 | CASSTLRDSLEKLFF | TGTGCCAGTAGTACTTTGAGGGACAGTTTGGAAAAACTGTTTTTT
NA | NA | TRBJ2-2 | TRBV7-2 | CASRTSINTGELFF | TGTGCCAGCAGGACTTCTATTAACACCGGGGAGCTGTTTTTT
NA | NA | TRBJ2-3 | TRBV27 | CASRKFAETSTDTQYF | TGTGCCAGCAGAAAGTTTGCTGAAACTAGCACAGATACGCAGTATTTT
medium-sized | TRBD2 | TRBJ2-1 | TRBV19 | CASSSSGRSSYNEQFF | TGTGCCAGTAGCTCTAGCGGGAGAAGCTCCTACAATGAGCAGTTCTTC
NA | NA | TRBJ2-5 | TRBV7-8 | CASSPRFHYQETQYF | TGTGCCAGCAGCCCCCGGTTTCACTACCAAGAGACCCAGTACTTC
NA | NA | TRBJ2-7 | TRBV7-6 | CASSLGPQGLSEQYF | TGTGCCAGCAGCTTAGGTCCTCAGGGGTTATCCGAGCAGTACTTC
NA | NA | TRBJ1-1 | TRBV23-1 | CASRDGRRVNTEAFF | TGCGCCAGCAGGGACGGACGGCGGGTGAACACTGAAGCTTTCTTT
NA | TRBD2 | TRBJ2-1 | TRBV3-1/TRBV3-2 | CASSRRVGGDEQFF | TGTGCCAGCAGCCGTCGCGTGGGGGGGGATGAGCAGTTCTTC
NA | TRBD1 | TRBJ2-5 | TRBV5-4 | CASSRRFSGGGETQYF | TGTGCCAGCAGTCGACGCTTTTCAGGGGGTGGAGAGACCCAGTACTTC
NA | TRBD2 | TRBJ2-7 | TRBV7-9 | CASSSTGTSPYEQYF | TGTGCCAGCAGCTCAACCGGGACTAGTCCCTACGAGCAGTACTTC
NA | NA | TRBJ2-7 | TRBV4-1 | CASSPYLGRTMWEQYF | TGCGCCAGCAGCCCGTATCTTGGGAGGACAATGTGGGAGCAGTACTTC
NA | TRBD1 | TRBJ2-7 | TRBV6-1 | CASSEEGTGGYEQYF | TGTGCCAGCAGTGAAGAGGGGACAGGGGGCTACGAGCAGTACTTC
NA | NA | TRBJ2-7 | TRBV21-1 | CASSSNWRVSGEQYF | TGTGCCAGCAGCAGCAACTGGAGGGTTAGTGGCGAGCAGTACTTC
NA | NA | TRBJ1-5 | TRBV7-8 | CASSADSYYQPQHF | TGTGCCAGCAGTGCGGACAGCTACTATCAGCCCCAGCATTTT
NA | TRBD1 | TRBJ2-1 | TRBV6-5 | CASSSGQGASNEQFF | TGTGCCAGCAGTTCGGGACAGGGGGCGAGCAATGAGCAGTTCTTC
NA | TRBD1 | TRBJ2-7 | TRBV25-1 | CASSEADRGPHYEQYF | TGTGCCAGCAGTGAAGCCGACAGGGGGCCCCACTACGAGCAGTACTTC